This TCR beta chain was sequenced during a study of shared clonotypes between healthy human individuals. General study results and limits: Among several donors, approximately 5.4% of naive CD4 clonotypes were found in common. Sampling used blood alone; tissue repertoires probably differ.

The CDR3 extends over 14 amino acids. Per the germline V gene, CDR1 is SGHRS and CDR2 is YFSETQ. V lost 6 bases, J lost 4 bases, and 16 bases lay in between. Healthy HIV-negative adults with no recent acute infections or vaccinations were recruited as donors. A word on this clone: What it binds is unknown.

Repertoires were generated with immunoSEQ multiplex PCR, while TCRdb's copy carries only in-frame clones and drops some. The sample shows approximately 1.4 million clones, 95% to 99% of them seen only once. The chain employs TRBV5-1 and TRBJ1-1; maybe TRBD1 (5 bases). The sequence came from a man aged 30-40 years in good health. Sequencing input: naive CD4+ T cells sorted from blood. Noted subset: CD45RA+ positively selected. The CDR3 sequence: CASTNDQGATEAFF. The CDR3 DNA reads as TGCGCCAGCACGAATGACCAGGGTGCCACTGAAGCTTTCTTT.